The sequence of this T cell receptor beta chain was determined in a study of T-cell reconstitution after alpha-beta-depleted transplantation in children. The TCRbeta library was prepared with unique molecular identifiers. From the PCR reads, TCRdb called clonotypes with MiXCR, one entry per CDR3 protein. The data contain 250,000 to 350,000 distinct CDR3 sequences, 9.5% to 10% of them seen just once; the ten biggest clones take up roughly a tenth. Per germline, CDR1 MNHNS and CDR2 SASEGT. Trimming removed 7 bases from V and 4 bases from J; junction bases left unmatched: 7. The CDR3 length is 13 residues.

This rearrangement joins TRBV6-1 to TRBJ2-7; 7 bases agree with TRBD2. This specimen consisted of PBMCs from the stem cell graft donor, obtained from the stem cell graft. This sequence was found in a human donor who donated a stem cell graft to a child with SCID. The CDR3 DNA reads as TGTGCCAGCACAGCGGGGCTTTTTTACGAGCAGTACTTC. This translates into CASTAGLFYEQYF.